The text below deals with one T cell receptor beta chain. There is no known antigen for this receptor. The input lacks base qualities; no much larger clone sits a single base away. Library method: the immunoSEQ multiplex PCR assay. The deep sequencing platform assayed 90,000 to 100,000 TCR templates per sample. Genomic DNA extracted from sorted T cells was used for TCRbeta CDR3 sequencing. On the study's bioinformatics: The R programming language was used for clonal analysis of the TCRbeta CDR3 data. Comparing unstimulated samples against CFSE-low samples taken after the reaction was how alloreactive CD4+ and CD8+ clones were defined. Alloreactive CD4+ clones were assigned to regulatory or non-regulatory origin by matching sequences to sorted unstimulated Treg and non-Treg repertoires. In its TCRdb copy, this immuneACCESS table keeps in-frame sequences only and misses some clones. Where compared with another copy, unresolved V genes explain less than half of these, and the others have no known cause. V, J and clone size are those of that table, while D and trimming were read from the DNA. This sample has fewer than 85,000 clones in its table, and 85% to 95% of those were observed once. 18% of the sample is held by the ten biggest clonotypes.

This sample is part of a study of siplizumab effects on memory and regulatory T cells (dated by TCRdb to the late 2010s). Describing the broader study: The study looked at the effect of siplizumab, an anti-CD2 antibody, on alloreactive T-cell subsets in allogeneic mixed lymphocyte reactions made from human PBMCs. The study at large found these results: Sequences below about 10^-5 frequency were poorly captured, so only a minor fraction of alloreactive clones could be mapped to unstimulated subsets. Of the alloreactive CD4+ clones that could be mapped, the Treg-derived share averaged roughly 73% with siplizumab compared with around 27% in control reactions. The suppressive function of proliferating Tregs from siplizumab cultures was not functionally confirmed. Unstimulated naive T cells appeared to be more diverse than memory T cells, and naive cells seemed to make a substantial contribution to the alloresponse. Siplizumab significantly lowered the cumulative frequency of alloreactive sequences that could be traced to unstimulated CD4+ memory T cells. A naive or memory phenotype could not be assigned to roughly 75-96% of proliferating CD4+ or CD8+ clones.

Including the terminal cysteine and phenylalanine, the CDR3 comprises 12 residues. Only the CDR3 portion is preserved as DNA: 36 bases, with reading frame beginning at the first base. CDR1 and CDR2 are drawn from the germline V gene (reference sequence): WNHNN, SYGVQD. V drops 4 bases and J drops 7 bases, leaving 11 bases in between. Sorted unstimulated T cells and proliferating T cells recovered from mixed lymphocyte reactions were subjected to TCRbeta CDR3 sequencing. Fresh whole blood from nine to eleven HLA-typed healthy donors served as the source for isolating PBMCs. The chain joins TRBV10-1 to TRBJ2-7; the D gene cannot be named for sure. The sequencing input was CD8+ T cells sorted from blood. This sequence originates from a human donor in good health. The encoded CDR3 is CASSGPGWEQYF. The bases are TGCGCCAGCAGTGGGCCCGGGTGGGAGCAGTACTTC.